This paragraph reports one TCR beta chain. This clonotype was counted between two and nine times. This receptor's antigen is unknown. Base quality data are lacking; no much larger clone is found one base away. This sample was included in a study of T cells after yellow fever vaccination (dated by TCRdb to the late 2010s). About the study as a whole: The SMART-Seq v4 Ultra Low Input RNA kit was used to prepare libraries from fractions with low cell numbers. Bulk TCR alpha and beta repertoires were sequenced longitudinally to track T-cell clones before and after primary and booster YFV17D yellow fever vaccination. The cohort comprised two healthy male donors, one aged 18 to 30 and one aged 30 to 40 years. Blood was collected at multiple timepoints before and after primary and secondary immunization, and bulk PBMC replicates and cell subsets were isolated. Paper-wide results and their limitations: Because only two donors were included in the study, the extent to which the findings can be generalized is limited. The secondary T-cell response was weaker than the primary response but faster, peaking on day 5 instead of day 15. Computational filtering was required because FACS-sorted repertoires could contain abundant contaminating clonotypes from the bulk population. A small fraction of clonotypes appeared in both the CD4 and CD8 compartments, likely as a result of convergent recombination. After the booster, most clones that had expanded after primary vaccination were detected again (about 97% of CD4 and 70% to 90% of CD8), suggesting broad maintenance of memory.

In the paper's terms, the treatment or condition label means: live attenuated yellow fever vaccine strain. A standard Ficoll-Paque protocol was used to isolate PBMCs from peripheral blood. Dynabeads CD4 and CD8 positive selection kits were used to isolate the CD4 and CD8 T-cell fractions. RNA was extracted with TriZol from bulk PBMCs, CD4 and CD8 fractions, and dextramer-positive and dextramer-negative fractions. TCR cDNA was synthesized by 5'RACE template switching, which introduced a universal primer site and unique molecular identifiers. Priming of cDNA synthesis was performed from both the TCR alpha and TCR beta constant segments. Library amplification involved two PCR steps, and the second step added sample barcodes and sequencing adapters. Sequencing of libraries was done on Illumina HiSeq 2500 (2x100 bp) or NovaSeq (2x150 bp). The original methods were these. MIGEC handled demultiplexing of reads and collapsing into UMI consensus sequences, while MiXCR performed V(D)J alignment. Vaccine-responding clonotypes were identified with edgeR using replicate PBMC samples, with FDR below 0.01 and a log2 fold change above 5 up to day 15 being required. Bulk clonotypes were assigned CD4 or CD8 identity according to which sequenced CD4 or CD8 repertoire held them at higher abundance. Clones were called with MiXCR by TCRdb after fastp trimmed the public reads at Q25, and only in-frame beta chains were retained. Every CDR3 protein is listed once, alongside the most common genes and DNA of its rows. The V and J calls come from TCRdb's annotation, not from the publication. This sample holds 250,000 to 300,000 distinct CDR3 sequences; approximately 13% were observed only once. The top ten hold 0.4% to 0.65% of the sample.

The source of this sequence is a man in his thirties or forties who received the YFV17D yellow fever vaccine. The sample consisted of CD4+ T cells sorted from PBMCs, taken 45 days after the yellow fever booster vaccination.

The nucleotide sequence is given as TGTGCCAGTAGTATAGAACCGAGGGGTGGACAGCCCCAGCATTTT. It specifies CASSIEPRGGQPQHF. The sequence is built from TRBV19 and TRBJ1-5; TRBD1 is a possible D gene, resting on 5 matching bases. Trimming at the junction amounts to 0 bases on V and 7 bases on J, and the germline ends lie 13 bases apart. There are 15 amino acids in the CDR3, from cysteine to phenylalanine inclusive. The CDR3 DNA has 45 bases and is translated from base 1. Taken from the germline V gene (reference sequence), the CDR1 and CDR2 loops are LNHDA and SQIVND.